This entry lists 8 T cell receptor beta chains sequenced from one sample in a study of metastatic and nonmetastatic thyroid tumors. Before thyroid surgery, none of the patients had received any treatment. MiXCR reprocessed the PCR reads for TCRdb. The sample includes roughly 3,700 clones, about a third seen only once; the top ten take approximately 19%. Sequenced sample: adjacent normal tissue. The source of these receptors is a female donor with papillary thyroid cancer or a benign thyroid nodule (not recorded which). Some clones in this sample may be carry-over from other donors' samples.

This clone was detected only a few times. This chain links TRBV28 with TRBJ1-2; 7 bases fit TRBD1. This CDR3 region has 15 residues. V lost 3 bases, J lost 4 bases, and 8 bases stayed unmatched. Germline values: CDR1 MDHEN, CDR2 SYDVKM. CDR3 loop: CASSLAGQKVYGYTF. The CDR3 DNA follows: TGTGCCAGCAGTTTGGCGGGACAGAAGGTCTATGGCTACACCTTC.

This chain links TRBV11-2 with TRBJ2-2; 10 bases line up with TRBD2. The CDR3 runs to 16 residues. The germline V gene encodes CDR1 SGHAT and CDR2 FQNNGV. V gave up 5 bases and J gave up 6 bases; unmatched junction bases: 9. DNA for the CDR3: TGTGCCAGCAGCCCCCCGGGACTAGCGTATGCCGGGGAGCTGTTTTTT. This codes for CASSPPGLAYAGELFF. Complete variable domain (other parts from reference TRBV11-2 and TRBJ2-2): EAGVAQSPRYKIIEKRQSVAFWCNPISGHATLYWYQQILGQGPKLLIQFQNNGVVDDSQLPKDRFSAERLKGVDSTLKIQPAKLEDSAVYLCASSPPGLAYAGELFFGEGSRLTVL.

This chain links TRBV6-1 with TRBJ2-5; 11 bases agree with TRBD2. Trimming cost V 7 bases and J 5 bases; bases outside gene matches: 9. The CDR3 consists of 15 residues. CDR1 is MNHNS and CDR2 is SASEGT in the germline V gene. DNA of the CDR3: TGTGCCAGCAATCTCATAGCGGGGGGGCAGGAGACCCAGTACTTC. It codes for CASNLIAGGQETQYF.

CDR3 coding DNA: TGCGCCAGCAGCTGGACTAGCGGGAGGTTTTCCTACAATGAGCAGTTCTTC. This sequence encodes CASSWTSGRFSYNEQFF. This chain connects TRBV5-1 to TRBJ2-1; 14 bases map to TRBD2. The CDR3 sequence is 17 residues long. From germline, CDR1 is SGHRS and CDR2 YFSETQ. The V gene end was trimmed by 3 bases and the J gene end by 1 base; junction bases not matched to a gene: 3.

This chain uses TRBV20-1 with TRBJ2-7, with TRBD2 matching 8 bases. The CDR3 runs 16 residues. Germline V lookup: CDR1 DFQATT, CDR2 SNEGSKA (reference sequence). The V and J ends lost 0 bases and 6 bases, in that order; junction bases with no gene match: 13. In DNA form, the CDR3 reads TGCAGTGCTAGAGATCTTAACAGCGGGGGCCCGGGCGAGCAGTACTTC. It yields the protein CSARDLNSGGPGEQYF.

This clone was counted once. The rearrangement uses TRBV6-1 and TRBJ2-1, with TRBD1 matching over 7 bases. V lost 3 bases, J lost 10 bases, and 12 bases stayed unmatched. Germline V gives CDR1 MNHNS, CDR2 SASEGT. The CDR3 has 15 amino acids. DNA of the CDR3: TGTGCCAGCAGTGATCCCCGACAGGGAGATAGGGAGCAGTTCTTC. This codes for CASSDPRQGDREQFF.

The rearrangement uses TRBV11-3 and TRBJ2-3, with D possibly matching TRBD1 (6 bases). V lost 5 bases and J lost 6, with 9 bases in between. The CDR3 has 12 residues. Germline lookup yields CDR1 SGHNT and CDR2 YENEEA. For the CDR3, the DNA is TGTGCCAGCAGCGTCACAGGGGATACGCAGTATTTT. It codes for CASSVTGDTQYF.

The chain combines TRBV20-1 with TRBJ2-2; 9 nucleotides agree with TRBD1. Germline V gives CDR1 DFQATT, CDR2 SNEGSKA (reference sequence). There are 14 residues in the CDR3. V shed 1 base and J 3 bases; nucleotides not matched to a gene: 0. The CDR3 nucleotides are TGCAGTGCTAGAGGGACAGGGGACACCGGGGAGCTGTTTTTT. This sequence encodes CSARGTGDTGELFF.